These T cell receptor beta chains were read from a single sample in a study of human T cells and chemical hapten exposure. TCRdb called the RACE reads again in MiXCR, with one record for every CDR3 protein. The data hold just over 80,000 distinct CDR3 sequences, with about 10% observed a single time. The specimen comprised whole blood, sampled in connection with sensitization to the hapten diphenylcyclopropenone (DPC). The receptors shown here come from a woman aged 45-65 years with alopecia areata. Some clones in this sample may be carry-over from other donors' samples. Each CDR3 is given with its conserved first and last residue. D genes are given only for firm matches. Expanded clones are given a class, and other clones once, few, many or no size at all.

j_call	clone_size	d_call	v_call	cdr3_aa	cdr3_nt
TRBJ1-6	many	NA	TRBV9	CASTVDTAVGSPLHF	TGTGCCAGCACCGTCGACACTGCCGTGGGGTCACCCCTCCACTTT
TRBJ2-2	many	NA	TRBV20-1	CSAPSWIGELFF	TGCAGTGCTCCTTCCTGGATCGGGGAGCTGTTTTTT
TRBJ2-7	NA	NA	TRBV4-3	CASSQDRGRLNEQYF	TGCGCCAGCAGCCAAGATCGGGGCCGGCTCAACGAGCAGTACTTC
TRBJ1-1	NA	NA	TRBV7-2	CASSLAWAGNEAFF	TGTGCCAGCAGCTTAGCGTGGGCGGGGAACGAAGCTTTCTTT
TRBJ2-7	many	TRBD1	TRBV27	CASSFRDRGLYEQYF	TGTGCCAGCAGTTTCCGGGACAGGGGGCTCTACGAGCAGTACTTC
TRBJ2-5	many	NA	TRBV10-3	CAISGRGETQYF	TGTGCCATCAGCGGCAGGGGTGAGACCCAGTACTTC
TRBJ1-5	NA	NA	TRBV6-6	CASSYYGEAQPQHF	TGTGCCAGCAGTTATTACGGGGAGGCTCAGCCCCAGCATTTT
TRBJ2-3	NA	NA	TRBV6-6	CASSYSLDTQYF	TGTGCCAGCAGTTACTCTCTAGATACGCAGTATTTT
TRBJ1-4	few	TRBD1	TRBV6-2/TRBV6-3	CASSEAGTGNEKLFF	TGTGCCAGCAGTGAGGCCGGGACAGGGAATGAAAAACTGTTTTTT
TRBJ1-6	NA	TRBD1	TRBV18	CASSPGGTGKNSPLHF	TGTGCCAGCTCACCGGGCGGGACAGGAAAGAATTCACCCCTCCACTTT
TRBJ2-6	many	TRBD2	TRBV6-1	CASSGTSGRTPRSGANVLTF	TGTGCCAGCAGTGGGACTAGCGGGAGGACTCCCCGCTCTGGGGCCAACGTCCTGACTTTC
TRBJ2-3	many	TRBD2	TRBV29-1	CSVEGTSGSNAYF	TGCAGCGTTGAAGGGACTAGCGGGAGTAATGCGTATTTT
TRBJ2-7	many	NA	TRBV7-9	CASSLAGDRAEQYF	TGTGCCAGCAGCTTAGCTGGTGACCGTGCGGAGCAGTACTTC
TRBJ1-1	many	NA	TRBV5-6	CASSVRMTANTEAFF	TGTGCCAGCAGCGTTAGAATGACAGCCAACACTGAAGCTTTCTTT
TRBJ2-7	many	TRBD1	TRBV7-3	CASSHGDRSVSEQYF	TGTGCCAGCAGCCACGGGGACAGGAGTGTAAGCGAGCAGTACTTC
TRBJ2-5	NA	TRBD2	TRBV9	CASSPPGLAQETQYF	TGTGCCAGCAGCCCTCCGGGACTAGCACAAGAGACCCAGTACTTC
TRBJ1-1	NA	NA	TRBV27	CASSLSETINTEAFF	TGTGCCAGCAGTTTGTCAGAGACAATCAACACTGAAGCTTTCTTT
TRBJ1-1	NA	NA	TRBV29-1	CSVETGNTEAFF	TGCAGCGTTGAGACGGGGAACACTGAAGCTTTCTTT
TRBJ1-5	many	NA	TRBV19	CASWNRGPNQPQHF	TGTGCCAGTTGGAACCGGGGCCCCAATCAGCCCCAGCATTTT
TRBJ2-7	few	TRBD1	TRBV12-3/TRBV12-4	CASSLASDRALGKYF	TGTGCCAGCAGTTTAGCGTCGGACAGGGCCCTGGGAAAGTACTTC
TRBJ2-7	NA	NA	TRBV18	CASSPPDRLYRNEQYF	TGTGCCAGCTCGCCACCCGACAGGTTGTACCGGAACGAGCAGTACTTC
TRBJ2-7	few	NA	TRBV18	CASSPLGRGNEQYF	TGTGCCAGCTCACCGCTGGGCAGGGGTAACGAGCAGTACTTC
TRBJ2-5	NA	TRBD1	TRBV5-4	CASSTGQGLRLETQYF	TGTGCCAGCAGCACAGGACAGGGGCTTAGGTTAGAGACCCAGTACTTC
TRBJ1-5	NA	NA	TRBV28	CASSYGGHQPQHF	TGTGCCAGCAGTTACGGGGGTCATCAGCCCCAGCATTTT
TRBJ1-5	many	NA	TRBV3-1	CASSQDWSQPQHF	TGTGCCAGCAGCCAAGATTGGAGTCAGCCCCAGCATTTT
TRBJ2-1	few	NA	TRBV19	CASRARDEQFF	TGTGCCAGTAGAGCGAGAGATGAGCAGTTCTTC
TRBJ2-1	many	TRBD2	TRBV12-3/TRBV12-4	CASSSGTSAYNEQFF	TGTGCCAGCAGTTCCGGGACTAGCGCCTACAATGAGCAGTTCTTC
TRBJ1-1	many	TRBD1	TRBV14	CASSPHSGGQGNTEAFF	TGTGCCAGCAGCCCCCACTCTGGCGGACAGGGGAACACTGAAGCTTTCTTT
TRBJ2-2	NA	TRBD1	TRBV6-5	CASSYETGDTGELFF	TGTGCCAGCAGTTACGAGACAGGGGATACCGGGGAGCTGTTTTTT
TRBJ2-5	few	NA	TRBV20-1	CSARRLGVGTQYF	TGCAGTGCTAGAAGGCTAGGGGTCGGGACCCAGTACTTC
TRBJ2-7	NA	TRBD2	TRBV12-3/TRBV12-4	CASSLPGGTGEQYF	TGTGCCAGCAGTTTACCCGGGGGGACTGGCGAGCAGTACTTC
TRBJ2-3	many	TRBD1	TRBV7-9	CASSQWDRITDTQYF	TGTGCCAGCAGCCAATGGGACAGGATCACAGATACGCAGTATTTT
TRBJ2-3	few	NA	TRBV28	CASTRRGTGDTQYF	TGTGCCAGCACCCGGAGAGGGACGGGAGATACGCAGTATTTT
TRBJ2-3	NA	NA	TRBV20-1	CSARLSDTQYF	TGCAGTGCTAGACTTTCGGATACGCAGTATTTT
TRBJ2-7	few	TRBD1	TRBV28	CASSLVGQGEQYF	TGTGCCAGCAGTTTGGTAGGACAGGGGGAGCAGTACTTC
TRBJ1-1	NA	NA	TRBV11-1	CASSSRQGRTLEAFF	TGTGCCAGCAGCTCGAGGCAGGGGAGGACCCTTGAAGCTTTCTTT
TRBJ1-2	NA	TRBD1	TRBV5-1	CASSRGTGPYGYTF	TGCGCCAGCAGCCGGGGGACAGGGCCCTATGGCTACACCTTC
TRBJ2-7	NA	NA	TRBV28	CASSSGLEDEQYF	TGTGCCAGCAGTTCGGGACTCGAGGACGAGCAGTACTTC
TRBJ1-2	NA	NA	TRBV9	CASSARQTAYYGYTF	TGTGCCAGCAGCGCCCGACAGACAGCTTACTATGGCTACACCTTC
TRBJ2-5	few	NA	TRBV12-3/TRBV12-4	CASPHLRGRRGETQYF	TGTGCCAGCCCCCATCTCAGGGGGAGGCGAGGAGAGACCCAGTACTTC
TRBJ2-3	few	NA	TRBV12-3/TRBV12-4	CASSLGSVTGGGLAQYF	TGTGCCAGCAGTTTAGGATCCGTGACTGGCGGAGGGTTGGCGCAGTATTTT
TRBJ2-3	many	NA	TRBV5-4	CASSPRAGPTDTQYF	TGTGCCAGCAGCCCACGGGCAGGGCCCACAGATACGCAGTATTTT
TRBJ1-2	many	NA	TRBV12-3/TRBV12-4	CASSLETGPYTF	TGTGCCAGCAGTTTAGAAACAGGTCCTTACACCTTC
TRBJ2-7	many	NA	TRBV5-6	CASQLGVYEQYF	TGTGCCAGCCAGCTGGGGGTCTACGAGCAGTACTTC
TRBJ2-1	few	TRBD2	TRBV4-2	CASSQDRLAGGGEQFF	TGTGCCAGCAGCCAAGATCGCCTAGCGGGAGGGGGTGAGCAGTTCTTC
TRBJ2-7	many	NA	TRBV9	CASSVGAQGTSEQYF	TGTGCCAGCAGCGTAGGCGCGCAGGGGACGAGCGAGCAGTACTTC
TRBJ2-5	many	NA	TRBV7-2	CASSLGTQETQYF	TGTGCCAGCAGCTTAGGGACGCAAGAGACCCAGTACTTC
TRBJ1-2	few	NA	TRBV7-9	CASSWGRGYGYTF	TGTGCCAGCAGCTGGGGACGTGGCTATGGCTACACCTTC
TRBJ1-2	many	NA	TRBV20-1	CSARAPGGRTNYGYTF	TGCAGTGCTAGAGCCCCGGGGGGGAGGACCAACTATGGCTACACCTTC
TRBJ2-7	NA	NA	TRBV5-1	CASSDRQTYEQYF	TGCGCCAGCAGCGATCGACAAACCTACGAGCAGTACTTC
TRBJ2-7	NA	NA	TRBV29-1	CSAGDTGGLRSRRTYEQYF	TGCAGCGCTGGGGATACCGGAGGTCTCAGGAGTCGGCGGACATACGAGCAGTACTTC
TRBJ2-3	few	TRBD2	TRBV3-1	CASSPTGLAGGADTQYF	TGTGCCAGCAGCCCGACTGGACTAGCGGGGGGCGCAGATACGCAGTATTTT